This record concerns one T cell receptor (beta chain) sequence. These data come from a study of T cells in Graves' hyperthyroidism and ophthalmopathy. TCR beta CDR3 region amplification was performed from RNA transcripts. The primer set for the first-round RT-PCR of the TCR CDR3 was HTBI. TCRdb reprocessed the multiplex PCR reads with MiXCR, giving one entry per CDR3 protein. The sample comprises about 540,000 distinct CDR3 sequences, about half of which are singletons, and around 7.7% rests with the top ten. This CDR3 is 15 amino acids long. The ends were cut back, 0 bases at V and 4 bases at J, with 13 bases in the middle. The germline CDR1 and CDR2 sequences are SGHRS and YFSETQ.

The sample consisted of peripheral blood or thyroid tissue (not recorded which). V and J are TRBV5-1 and TRBJ1-1; the D is unclear. This TCR came from a woman aged 18-29 years with Graves' hyperthyroidism. The CDR3 is CASSLGMGSITEAFF. The CDR3 region has the DNA TGCGCCAGCAGCTTGGGGATGGGGTCGATCACTGAAGCTTTCTTT.